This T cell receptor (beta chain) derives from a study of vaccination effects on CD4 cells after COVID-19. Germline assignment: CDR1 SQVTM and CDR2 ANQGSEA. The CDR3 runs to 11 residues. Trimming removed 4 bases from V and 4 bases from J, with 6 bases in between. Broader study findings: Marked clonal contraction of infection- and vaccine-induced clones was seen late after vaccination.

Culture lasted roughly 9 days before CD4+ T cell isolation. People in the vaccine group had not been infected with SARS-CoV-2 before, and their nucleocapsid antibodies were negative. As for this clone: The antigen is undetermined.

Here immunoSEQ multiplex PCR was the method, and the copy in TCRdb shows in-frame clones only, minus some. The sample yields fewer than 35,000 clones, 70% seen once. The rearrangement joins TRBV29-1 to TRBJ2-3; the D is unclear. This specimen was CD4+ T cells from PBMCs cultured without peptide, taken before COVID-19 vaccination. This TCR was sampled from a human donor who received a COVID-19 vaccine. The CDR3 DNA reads TGCAGCGTTGGGTCCCCAGATACGCAGTATTTT. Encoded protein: CSVGSPDTQYF.